This T cell receptor beta chain originates from a study of blood T cell repertoires in COVID-19. Across the whole study: Acute and convalescent COVID-19 samples came from the United States, Italy and Spain.

CDR1 is LNHDA, CDR2 SQIVND, per germline (reference sequence). V was pared by 7 bases and J by 11 bases, with 11 bases of the junction left unmatched. There are 13 residues in the CDR3. The table came from immunoSEQ multiplex PCR; TCRdb's copy has only in-frame clones and leaves some out. The data hold about 95,000 clones, with 87% observed a single time. The source is a human donor in a cohort sampled during active COVID-19. The sequenced material came from peripheral blood. The V gene is TRBV19, the J gene TRBJ1-1, with 9 bases aligning to TRBD1. The chain's CDR3 is CASNSGTGLKAFF. The CDR3 DNA is TGTGCCAGTAACTCCGGGACAGGGCTCAAGGCTTTCTTT.